What follows describes a single TCR beta chain. Its antigen is not known. The PCR contained 60 Vbeta and 13 Jbeta primers. Sequencing used immunoSEQ multiplex PCR; TCRdb keeps in-frame clones, though not all of them. The data contain some 180,000 clones, around 76% of them seen just once; the ten biggest clones take up under 2%. V lost 5 bases to trimming and J lost 0 bases, with 11 bases between them. CDR3 length: 14 residues. Germline V lookup: CDR1 MNHNS, CDR2 SASEGT. This record comes from a study of cytomegalovirus exposure and HLA in healthy donors. Study findings and constraints: Later work showed greater clonal expansion in HLA-associated TCR beta chains than in equally common others.

This clonotype was obtained from a man aged 25-45 years in good health and CMV-seronegative. What was sequenced was PBMCs. This chain connects TRBV6-1 to TRBJ2-7; D not resolved. The CDR3 DNA reads as TGTGCCAGCAGTACCCAGTCGGGCTCCTACGAGCAGTACTTC. Its protein is CASSTQSGSYEQYF.